This T cell receptor beta chain was sequenced for a study of cytomegalovirus exposure and HLA in healthy donors. The CDR3 consists of 12 residues. CDR1 and CDR2 from the germline V gene are GTSNPN and SVGIG (reference sequence). The germline V and J ends were trimmed by 8 bases and 2 bases, with 12 bases remaining between them. It was with 60 Vbeta and 13 Jbeta primers that the PCR ran. The repertoire was sequenced with immunoSEQ multiplex PCR; TCRdb's copy has only in-frame clones and lacks some. The sample lists 150,000 to 200,000 clones, roughly 80% seen once, with 3.5% to 5.5% in the top ten. The chain uses TRBV30 and TRBJ1-2, with D unresolved. The clonotype comes from a man aged 40-49 years in good health and CMV-seronegative. What was sequenced was PBMCs. CDR3 sequence (DNA): TGTGCCGGGCTGACGGCCAACTATGGCTACACCTTC. Protein sequence: CAGLTANYGYTF.